Sequencing of this T cell receptor beta chain was carried out in a study of Ad26.COV2.S vaccination and SARS-CoV-2 variants. The study's findings and limits: CD8+ and CD4+ T cells specific for spike reportedly responded with substantial breadth after vaccination. The analyses of TCR breadth and depth may have understated the size of total T cell responses. Placebo recipients had lower spike-specific TCR breadth than vaccine recipients.

Method: immunoSEQ multiplex PCR; TCRdb's copy keeps in-frame clones and lacks some. Here the sample spans roughly 140,000 clones, approximately 90% being singletons. Comments on this clone: No antigen is known for it.

The clonotype was recovered from a human donor who had recovered from COVID-19. The source was peripheral blood, collected after recovery from COVID-19.

The CDR3: CASSSPGGGNEKLFF. CDR3 sequence (DNA): TGCGCCAGCAGCTCCCCGGGTGGAGGTAATGAAAAACTGTTTTTT. The V and J genes are TRBV5-1 and TRBJ1-4; D gene uncertain. Per the germline V gene, CDR1 is SGHRS and CDR2 is YFSETQ. V lost 3 bases to trimming and J lost 4 bases, with 13 bases between them. This CDR3 is 15 amino acids long.